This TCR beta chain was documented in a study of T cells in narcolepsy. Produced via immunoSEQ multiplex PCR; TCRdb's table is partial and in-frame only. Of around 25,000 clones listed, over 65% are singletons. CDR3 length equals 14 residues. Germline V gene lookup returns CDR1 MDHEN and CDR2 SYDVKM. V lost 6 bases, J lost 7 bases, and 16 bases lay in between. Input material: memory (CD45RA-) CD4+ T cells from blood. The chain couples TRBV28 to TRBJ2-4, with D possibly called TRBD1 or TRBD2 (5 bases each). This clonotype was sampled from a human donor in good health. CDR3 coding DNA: TGTGCCAGCAGCTTACAGGCCCGCGGGAACATTCAGTACTTC. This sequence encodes CASSLQARGNIQYF.